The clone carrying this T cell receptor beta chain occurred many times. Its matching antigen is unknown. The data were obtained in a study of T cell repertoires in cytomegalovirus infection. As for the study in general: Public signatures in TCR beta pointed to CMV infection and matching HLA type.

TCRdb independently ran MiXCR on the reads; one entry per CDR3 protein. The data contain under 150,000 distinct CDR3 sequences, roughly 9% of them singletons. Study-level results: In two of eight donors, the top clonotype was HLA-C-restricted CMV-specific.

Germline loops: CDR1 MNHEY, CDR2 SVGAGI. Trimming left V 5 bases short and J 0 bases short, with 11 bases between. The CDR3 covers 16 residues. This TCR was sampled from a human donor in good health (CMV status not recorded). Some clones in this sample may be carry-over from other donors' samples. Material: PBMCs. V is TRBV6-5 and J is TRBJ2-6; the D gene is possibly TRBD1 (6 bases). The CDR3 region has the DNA TGTGCCAGCAGTGGGTTGGGGGCCTCTGGGGCCAACGTCCTGACTTTC. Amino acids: CASSGLGASGANVLTF.